The entry that follows covers one TCR beta chain sequence. The antigen remains undetermined. These data are taken from a study of cytomegalovirus exposure and HLA in healthy donors. Findings and caveats of the study: Published work reported that the classifier diagnosed cytomegalovirus status with high specificity and sensitivity. While the bulk of TCR sequences proved rare, some public TCRs turned up in many donors.

Germline CDR1 reads GTSNPN; CDR2 reads SVGIG (reference sequence). CDR3 length: 14 residues. The junction had 4 bases not matched to a gene; V was cut back by 3 bases and J by 0 bases. The repertoire was sequenced with immunoSEQ multiplex PCR; TCRdb's copy has only in-frame clones and lacks some. This sample has about 74,000 clones, with 94% found just once. The sample taken for sequencing was PBMCs. The TCR originated in a man aged 18 to 29 in good health and CMV-seropositive. The rearrangement links TRBV30 to TRBJ1-1, with 7 bases lining up with TRBD1. The CDR3 DNA reads TGTGCCTGGAGCGACGGGACAGTGAACACTGAAGCTTTCTTT. Translation gives CAWSDGTVNTEAFF.